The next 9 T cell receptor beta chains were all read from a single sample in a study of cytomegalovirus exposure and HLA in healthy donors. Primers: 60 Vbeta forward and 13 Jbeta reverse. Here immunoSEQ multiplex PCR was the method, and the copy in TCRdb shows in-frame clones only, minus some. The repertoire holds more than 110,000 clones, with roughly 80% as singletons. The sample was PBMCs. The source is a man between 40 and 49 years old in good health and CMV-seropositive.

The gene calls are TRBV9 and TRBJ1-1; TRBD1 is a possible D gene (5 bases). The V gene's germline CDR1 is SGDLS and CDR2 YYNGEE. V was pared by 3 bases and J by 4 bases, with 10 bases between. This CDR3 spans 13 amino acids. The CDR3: CASSGTGPTEAFF. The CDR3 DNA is TGTGCCAGCAGCGGTACAGGTCCCACTGAAGCTTTCTTT.

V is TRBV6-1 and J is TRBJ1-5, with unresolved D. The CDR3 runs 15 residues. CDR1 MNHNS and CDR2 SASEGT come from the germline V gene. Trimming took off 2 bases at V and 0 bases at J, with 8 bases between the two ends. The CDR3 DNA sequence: TGTGCCAGCAGTGAACTAGGCCTTAGCAATCAGCCCCAGCATTTT. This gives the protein CASSELGLSNQPQHF.

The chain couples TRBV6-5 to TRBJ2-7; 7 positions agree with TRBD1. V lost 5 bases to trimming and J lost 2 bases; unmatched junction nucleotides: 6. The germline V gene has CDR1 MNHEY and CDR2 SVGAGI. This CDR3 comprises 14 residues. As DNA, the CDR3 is TGTGCCAGCAGTAGAGACAGGGCCACCTACGAGCAGTACTTC. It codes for CASSRDRATYEQYF.

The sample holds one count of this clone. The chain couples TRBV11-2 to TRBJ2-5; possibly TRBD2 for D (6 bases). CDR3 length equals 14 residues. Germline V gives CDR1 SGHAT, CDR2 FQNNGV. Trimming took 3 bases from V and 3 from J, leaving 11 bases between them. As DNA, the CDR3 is TGTGCCAGCAGCTTGGGAGGCAGGGAAGAGACCCAGTACTTC. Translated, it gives CASSLGGREETQYF.

The CDR3 DNA reads TGTGCCAGTAGTACCAAGACAGCTAACTATGGCTACACCTTC. This codes for CASSTKTANYGYTF. The chain recombines TRBV19 with TRBJ1-2, with a possible D match to TRBD1 (5 bases). V lost 4 bases and J 0 bases, leaving 9 bases between the germline ends. CDR3 size: 14 residues. Germline CDR1 and CDR2: LNHDA and SQIVND (reference sequence).

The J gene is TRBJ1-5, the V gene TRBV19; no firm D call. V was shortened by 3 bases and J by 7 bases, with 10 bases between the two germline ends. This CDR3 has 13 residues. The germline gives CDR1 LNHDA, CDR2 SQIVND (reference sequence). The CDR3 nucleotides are TGTGCCAGTAGTATCGCATCGGGGCAGCCCCAGCATTTT. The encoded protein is CASSIASGQPQHF.

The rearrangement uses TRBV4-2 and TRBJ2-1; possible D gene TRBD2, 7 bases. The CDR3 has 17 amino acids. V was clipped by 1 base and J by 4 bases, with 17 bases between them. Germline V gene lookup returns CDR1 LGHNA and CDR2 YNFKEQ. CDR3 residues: CASSQGGRGALYNEQFF. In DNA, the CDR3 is TGTGCCAGCAGCCAAGGAGGGAGGGGGGCGCTTTACAATGAGCAGTTCTTC.

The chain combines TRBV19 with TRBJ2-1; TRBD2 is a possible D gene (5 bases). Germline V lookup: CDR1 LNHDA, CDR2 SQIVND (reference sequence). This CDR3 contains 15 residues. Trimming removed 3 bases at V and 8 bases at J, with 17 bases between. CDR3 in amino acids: CASSIQPTKMDEQFF. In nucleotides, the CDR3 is TGTGCCAGTAGTATCCAACCGACTAAGATGGATGAGCAGTTCTTC.

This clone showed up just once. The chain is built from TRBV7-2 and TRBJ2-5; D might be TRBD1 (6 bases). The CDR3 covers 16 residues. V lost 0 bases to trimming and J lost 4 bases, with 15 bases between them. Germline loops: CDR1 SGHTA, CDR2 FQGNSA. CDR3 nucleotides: TGTGCCAGCAGCTTAGCGGGCAGGGGCATGAGAGAGACCCAGTACTTC. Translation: CASSLAGRGMRETQYF.